The 14 T cell receptor beta chains listed next were all sequenced from one sample in a study of T cell responses to AZD1222 COVID-19 vaccine (dated by TCRdb to about 2021). Library method: the immunoSEQ multiplex PCR assay. In TCRdb, the immuneACCESS table is reduced to in-frame sequences with V and J assigned. These tables do not hold every clone; where another copy was compared, an unresolved V gene accounts for under half, and the others remain unexplained. This sample lists approximately 150,000 clones; about 87% were detected once. The ten top clones hold 2.2% of the sample. Sample time point, as interpreted from the label and publication: baseline before first vaccination. The input for sequencing was peripheral blood, taken on day 0 of AZD1222 vaccination. These receptors were taken from an adult in good health.

The CDR3 nucleotides are TGTGCCAGCAGCTTGGCCCTGAGCACTGAAGCTTTCTTT. It yields the protein CASSLALSTEAFF. This chain connects TRBV7-2 to TRBJ1-1, with D unresolved. The V end was cut by 3 bases, the J end by 4 bases, with 9 bases between. From germline, CDR1 is SGHTA and CDR2 FQGNSA. The length of the CDR3 is 13 residues.

The rearrangement joins TRBV5-6 to TRBJ1-2, with unresolved D. Germline values: CDR1 SGHDT, CDR2 YYEEEE. With 0 bases removed from V and 2 bases from J, the gap between germline ends came to 11 bases. The CDR3 loop spans 15 amino acids. The CDR3: CASSLGRLHNYGYTF. The CDR3 DNA reads TGTGCCAGCAGCTTGGGACGTTTACACAACTATGGCTACACCTTC.

This clone was recorded once. The rearrangement joins TRBV29-1 to TRBJ1-5, with no clear D. Germline V gene lookup returns CDR1 SQVTM and CDR2 ANQGSEA. This CDR3 spans 18 amino acids. V lost 4 bases and J lost 7, with 29 bases in between. The CDR3 reads CSVGNGLPGGDAGQPQHF. The DNA of the CDR3 is TGCAGCGTTGGGAACGGACTGCCAGGAGGAGATGCCGGGCAGCCCCAGCATTTT.

The V and J genes are TRBV6-5 and TRBJ1-1; 8 nucleotides align to TRBD1. This CDR3 spans 13 amino acids. Germline CDR1 is MNHEY and CDR2 is SVGAGI. Trimming cost V 6 bases and J 4 bases; bases outside gene matches: 4. The CDR3, as DNA: TGTGCCAGCAGCCTAACAGGGGGCACTGAAGCTTTCTTT. It yields the protein CASSLTGGTEAFF.

The gene calls are TRBV14 and TRBJ2-7; TRBD2 matches at 12 bases. The CDR3 sequence is 15 residues long. Trimming cost V 3 bases and J 2 bases; bases outside gene matches: 2. Germline V CDR1 and CDR2: SGHDN, FVKESK. The CDR3, as DNA: TGTGCCAGCAGCCATTCTAGCGGGAGGGCCTACGAGCAGTACTTC. Translating gives CASSHSSGRAYEQYF.

V and J are TRBV29-1 and TRBJ2-7; 9 positions agree with TRBD2. There are 13 residues in the CDR3. V shed 3 bases and J 2 bases; nucleotides not matched to a gene: 2. CDR1 is SQVTM, CDR2 ANQGSEA, per germline. In nucleotides, the CDR3 is TGCAGCGTTGACGCGGGAGGGACCTACGAGCAGTACTTC. It specifies CSVDAGGTYEQYF.

This clone has just a few counts. This chain links TRBV2 with TRBJ2-5; 11 bases are shared with TRBD2. Germline assignment: CDR1 SNHLY and CDR2 FYNNEI. This CDR3 comprises 14 residues. V dropped 6 bases and J dropped 1; count of bases not matched to a gene: 1. CDR3 amino acids: CASRGLAVQETQYF. In DNA form, the CDR3 reads TGTGCCAGCAGGGGACTAGCGGTCCAAGAGACCCAGTACTTC.

Remarks on this clone: A junction boundary mismatches the germline segment, possibly from a read error. CDR3 residues: CASSLEAGPTDTQYF. DNA of the CDR3: TGTGCTAGCAGCTTAGAAGCGGGACCCACAGATACGCAGTATTTT. The chain employs TRBV7-7 and TRBJ2-3, with 7 bases matching TRBD2. The CDR3 runs to 15 residues. Germline lookup yields CDR1 SSHAT and CDR2 FNYEAQ (reference sequence).

Points on this clone: Other DNA sequences in the same sample also yield this CDR3. The chain carries TRBV19 and TRBJ1-5, with 8 bases lining up with TRBD1. Losses at the gene ends were 3 bases for V and 5 bases for J; bases not matched to a gene: 3. This CDR3 is built from 14 residues. Germline V gene sequence: CDR1 LNHDA, CDR2 SQIVND (reference sequence). CDR3 in DNA: TGTGCCAGTAGTATCGGGACAGGTGATCAGCCCCAGCATTTT. Translating gives CASSIGTGDQPQHF.

The rearrangement links TRBV7-6 to TRBJ2-7; 7 bases align to TRBD2. Germline V lookup: CDR1 SGHVS, CDR2 FNYEAQ. Unmatched junction bases numbered 8, after V lost 4 bases and J lost 2 bases. The CDR3 loop spans 15 amino acids. This CDR3 reads CASSSGAGTTYEQYF. In DNA, the CDR3 is TGTGCCAGCAGCTCAGGAGCGGGGACCACCTACGAGCAGTACTTC.

V gene TRBV6-5 combines with J gene TRBJ2-7, with 8 bases identical to TRBD2. This CDR3 has 15 residues. Trimming at V came to 8 bases and at J to 6 bases, leaving 15 bases not matched to a gene. Germline loops: CDR1 MNHEY, CDR2 SVGAGI. The CDR3 DNA sequence: TGTGCCAGCTCCACCCCCCGAGCGGGAGTCGGCGAGCAGTACTTC. Translating it yields CASSTPRAGVGEQYF.

CDR3 nucleotides: TGTGCCAGCAGCTTATTACAGGGGACGAACACTGAAGCTTTCTTT. Its protein is CASSLLQGTNTEAFF. The chain carries TRBV7-9 and TRBJ1-1; 7 bases line up with TRBD1. The CDR3 is 15 amino acids. CDR1 and CDR2 from the germline V gene are SEHNR and FQNEAQ (reference sequence). Unmatched junction bases numbered 4, after V lost 2 bases and J lost 1 base.

This chain joins TRBV27 and TRBJ2-1; tentative D call: TRBD2 (6 bases). Germline CDR1 and CDR2: MNHEY and SMNVEV (reference sequence). The CDR3 length is 14 residues. Trimming pared 1 base from V and 7 bases from J, leaving 11 bases between. CDR3 in DNA: TGTGCCAGCAGTTTATACGGGAGTCGGAATGAGCAGTTCTTC. Amino acid sequence: CASSLYGSRNEQFF.

The chain couples TRBV5-1 to TRBJ1-1; D perhaps matches TRBD1 (5 bases). The V end was cut by 7 bases, the J end by 0 bases, with 13 bases between. The CDR3 runs 14 residues. The V gene's germline CDR1 is SGHRS and CDR2 YFSETQ. CDR3 protein: CASRLGVMNTEAFF. In nucleotides, the CDR3 is TGCGCCAGCCGACTGGGGGTCATGAACACTGAAGCTTTCTTT.